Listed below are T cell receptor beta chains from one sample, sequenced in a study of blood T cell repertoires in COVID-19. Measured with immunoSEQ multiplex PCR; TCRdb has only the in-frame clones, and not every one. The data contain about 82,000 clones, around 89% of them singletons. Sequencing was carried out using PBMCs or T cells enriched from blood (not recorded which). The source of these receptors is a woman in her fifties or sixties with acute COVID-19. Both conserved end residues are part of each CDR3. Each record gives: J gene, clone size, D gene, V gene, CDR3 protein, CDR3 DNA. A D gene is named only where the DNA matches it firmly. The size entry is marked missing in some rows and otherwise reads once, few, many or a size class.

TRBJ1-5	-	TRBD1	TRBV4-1	CASSQDDRETYQPQHF	TGCGCCAGCAGCCAAGACGACAGGGAAACCTATCAGCCCCAGCATTTT
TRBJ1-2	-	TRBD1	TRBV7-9	CASSLRQGYGYTF	TGTGCCAGCAGCTTACGACAGGGGTATGGCTACACCTTC
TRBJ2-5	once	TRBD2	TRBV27	CASSRLAGGSRETQYF	TGTGCCAGCAGCAGACTAGCGGGAGGATCCCGAGAGACCCAGTACTTC
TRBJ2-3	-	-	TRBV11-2	CASSLEGASTDTQYF	TGTGCCAGCAGCTTAGAGGGGGCGAGCACAGATACGCAGTATTTT
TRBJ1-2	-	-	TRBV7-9	CASSSTSYGYTF	TGTGCCAGCAGCTCAACGAGCTATGGCTACACCTTC
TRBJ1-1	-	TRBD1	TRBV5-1	CASSWTGTDTEAFF	TGCGCCAGCAGCTGGACAGGGACAGACACTGAAGCTTTCTTT
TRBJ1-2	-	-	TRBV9	CASSVSDSNYGYTF	TGTGCCAGCAGCGTAAGCGATTCTAACTATGGCTACACCTTC
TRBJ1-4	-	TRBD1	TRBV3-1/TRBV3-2	CASSQKPSGGFNEKLFF	TGTGCCAGCAGCCAAAAACCATCAGGGGGGTTTAATGAAAAACTGTTTTTT
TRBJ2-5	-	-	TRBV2	CASTPGPGLQETQYF	TGTGCCAGCACCCCAGGTCCAGGATTACAAGAGACCCAGTACTTC
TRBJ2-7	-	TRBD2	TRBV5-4	CASSSGTSGTHEQYF	TGTGCCAGCAGCTCCGGGACTAGCGGGACCCACGAGCAGTACTTC
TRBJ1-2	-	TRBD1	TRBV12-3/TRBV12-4	CASRRQGSYGYTF	TGTGCCAGCAGACGACAGGGTAGCTATGGCTACACCTTC
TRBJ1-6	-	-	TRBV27	CASSLPRGFNNSPLHF	TGTGCCAGCAGTCTACCGCGGGGGTTCAATAATTCACCCCTCCACTTT
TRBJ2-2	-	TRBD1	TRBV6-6	CASSSSGGGELFF	TGTGCCAGCAGCTCCTCAGGGGGCGGGGAGCTGTTTTTT
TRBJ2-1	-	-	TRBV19	CASSLESPGYNEQFF	TGTGCCAGTAGTCTCGAGAGCCCCGGTTACAATGAGCAGTTCTTC
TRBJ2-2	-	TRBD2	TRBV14	CASSQELAGEPGGELFF	TGTGCCAGCAGCCAAGAGCTAGCGGGGGAACCGGGCGGGGAGCTGTTTTTT
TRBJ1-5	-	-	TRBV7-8	CASSGPNQPQHF	TGTGCCAGCTCTGGGCCAAATCAGCCCCAGCATTTT
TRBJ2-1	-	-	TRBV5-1	CASSLDGLPGSYNEQFF	TGCGCCAGCAGCTTGGATGGGCTCCCAGGCTCCTACAATGAGCAGTTCTTC
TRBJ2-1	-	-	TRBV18	CASSTADNEQFF	TGTGCCAGCTCAACAGCCGACAATGAGCAGTTCTTC
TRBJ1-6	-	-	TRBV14	CASSQDSYSPLHF	TGTGCCAGCAGCCAAGACTCGTATTCACCCCTCCACTTT
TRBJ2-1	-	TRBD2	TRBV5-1	CASSGPGLGAEGEQFF	TGCGCCAGCAGCGGCCCGGGACTAGGAGCGGAGGGTGAGCAGTTCTTC
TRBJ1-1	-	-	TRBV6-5	CASQARGSTEAFF	TGTGCCAGTCAAGCACGGGGGAGCACTGAAGCTTTCTTT
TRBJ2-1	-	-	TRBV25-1	CASVWGENYNEQFF	TGTGCCAGCGTCTGGGGGGAGAATTACAATGAGCAGTTCTTC
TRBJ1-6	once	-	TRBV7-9	CASSLGGGRSPLHF	TGTGCCAGCAGCTTGGGAGGGGGACGTTCACCCCTCCACTTT
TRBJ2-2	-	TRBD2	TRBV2	CASSDILAGSSGTGELFF	TGTGCCAGCAGTGATATACTAGCGGGATCTTCTGGCACCGGGGAGCTGTTTTTT
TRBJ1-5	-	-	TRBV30	CAWSVGGNQPQHF	TGTGCCTGGAGTGTGGGGGGTAATCAGCCCCAGCATTTT
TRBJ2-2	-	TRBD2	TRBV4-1	CASSPQQSTSGRPTGELFF	TGCGCCAGCAGCCCGCAACAATCGACTAGCGGGAGACCCACCGGGGAGCTGTTTTTT
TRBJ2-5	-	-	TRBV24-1	CATSKNRAQETQYF	TGTGCCACCAGCAAAAACAGGGCGCAAGAGACCCAGTACTTC
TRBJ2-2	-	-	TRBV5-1	CASSAGQQGNTGELFF	TGCGCCAGCAGCGCCGGGCAACAGGGGAACACCGGGGAGCTGTTTTTT
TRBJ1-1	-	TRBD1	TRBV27	CASSSGQGAFTEAFF	TGTGCCAGCAGTTCGGGACAGGGGGCTTTTACTGAAGCTTTCTTT
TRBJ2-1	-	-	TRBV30	CAWSVNSYNEQFF	TGTGCCTGGAGTGTTAACAGTTACAATGAGCAGTTCTTC
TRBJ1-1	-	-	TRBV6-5	CASRRTVNTEAFF	TGTGCCAGCAGGAGGACAGTAAACACTGAAGCTTTCTTT
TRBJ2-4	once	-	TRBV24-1	CATSDLRQNIQYF	TGTGCCACCAGTGATTTAAGACAGAACATTCAGTACTTC
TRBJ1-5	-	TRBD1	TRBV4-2	CASSRLTGGNQPQHF	TGTGCCAGCAGCCGGCTGACAGGGGGAAATCAGCCCCAGCATTTT
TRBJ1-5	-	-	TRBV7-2	CASSLWGRDQPQHF	TGTGCCAGCAGCTTATGGGGGAGGGACCAGCCCCAGCATTTT
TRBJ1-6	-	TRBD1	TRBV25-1	CASSVQGLDSPLHF	TGTGCCAGCAGTGTACAGGGGTTAGATTCACCCCTCCACTTT
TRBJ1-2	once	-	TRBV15	CATSRALANYGYTF	TGTGCCACCAGCAGAGCGCTAGCTAACTATGGCTACACCTTC
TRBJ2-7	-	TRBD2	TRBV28	CASSLYAGENEQYF	TGTGCCAGCAGTTTATACGCGGGAGAAAACGAGCAGTACTTC
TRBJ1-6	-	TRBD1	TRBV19	CASRLQGAEGSPLHF	TGTGCCAGTAGGTTGCAGGGGGCTGAAGGTTCACCCCTCCACTTT
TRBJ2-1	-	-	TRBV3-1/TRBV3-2	CASSQDLYRENNEQFF	TGTGCCAGCAGCCAAGATCTTTACAGGGAGAACAATGAGCAGTTCTTC
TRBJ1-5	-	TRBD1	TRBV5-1	CASSLTGTNQPQHF	TGCGCCAGCAGCCTGACAGGGACCAATCAGCCCCAGCATTTT
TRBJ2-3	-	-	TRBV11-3	CASRRQGGGGDTQYF	TGTGCCAGCAGACGACAGGGTGGAGGAGGGGATACGCAGTATTTT
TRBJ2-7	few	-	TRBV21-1	CASSKGGVWGNLTYEQYF	TGTGCCAGCAGCAAAGGGGGAGTTTGGGGAAACCTCACCTACGAGCAGTACTTC
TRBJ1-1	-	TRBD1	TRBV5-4	CASSLAFRGPDTEAFF	TGTGCCAGCAGCTTGGCCTTTAGGGGGCCCGACACTGAAGCTTTCTTT
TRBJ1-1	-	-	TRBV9	CASSVEIGEGTEAFF	TGTGCCAGCAGCGTAGAAATCGGGGAGGGCACTGAAGCTTTCTTT
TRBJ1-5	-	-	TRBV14	CASSRRVPQHF	TGTGCCAGCAGCCGTCGTGTGCCCCAGCATTTT
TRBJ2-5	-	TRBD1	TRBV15	CATSRTGGVETQYF	TGTGCCACCAGTAGGACAGGGGGTGTAGAGACCCAGTACTTC
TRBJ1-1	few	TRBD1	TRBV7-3	CASRTGPNTEAFF	TGTGCCAGCCGGACAGGGCCGAACACTGAAGCTTTCTTT
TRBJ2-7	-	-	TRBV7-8	CASSFLGTLYEQYF	TGTGCCAGCAGCTTCCTAGGAACCCTCTACGAGCAGTACTTC
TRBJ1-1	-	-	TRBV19	CASRIDRLNTEAFF	TGTGCCAGTAGGATAGACAGGTTGAACACTGAAGCTTTCTTT
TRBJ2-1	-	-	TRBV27	CASSFNYNEQFF	TGTGCCAGCAGTTTTAACTACAATGAGCAGTTCTTC
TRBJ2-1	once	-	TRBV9	CASNKVLTGEQFF	TGTGCCAGCAACAAGGTCCTCACGGGTGAGCAGTTCTTC
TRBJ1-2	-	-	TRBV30	CAWIHGGNYGYTF	TGTGCCTGGATCCACGGAGGGAACTATGGCTACACCTTC
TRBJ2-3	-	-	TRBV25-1	CASSDSWGPQYF	TGTGCCAGCAGTGATTCCTGGGGGCCGCAGTATTTT
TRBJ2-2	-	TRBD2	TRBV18	CASSPLAGANGELFF	TGTGCCAGCTCACCACTAGCGGGAGCAAACGGGGAGCTGTTTTTT
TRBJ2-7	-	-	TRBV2	CASSDPTASEQYF	TGTGCCAGCAGTGATCCGACCGCTAGTGAGCAGTACTTC
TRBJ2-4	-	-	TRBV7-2	CASSLVRGAGDIQYF	TGTGCCAGCAGCTTAGTTCGGGGCGCAGGGGACATTCAGTACTTC
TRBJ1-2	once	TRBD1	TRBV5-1	CASSFRLTGVYGYTF	TGCGCCAGCAGCTTTAGGCTGACAGGGGTCTATGGCTACACCTTC
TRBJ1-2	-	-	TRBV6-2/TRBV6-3	CASRPGQSNYGYTF	TGTGCCAGCAGACCTGGACAGTCTAACTATGGCTACACCTTC